Listed below are T cell receptor beta chains from one sample, sequenced in a study of early stage breast cancer tumors. The method was immunoSEQ multiplex PCR; TCRdb's version includes in-frame clones alone and lacks a portion of them. The sample contains tens of thousands of clones, 75% to 95% of which appear only once. Sequenced sample: blood. The origin of the receptors is a person aged 65-85 years with breast cancer. CDR3s include the opening cysteine and the closing phenylalanine or tryptophan. The order of the fields is clone size, J gene, V gene, D gene, CDR3 protein, CDR3 DNA. The D gene is left open where the match is weak. Some rows have no size entry. The others give once, few or many, or a class for an expanded clone.

abundance: -; j_gene: TRBJ1-1; v_gene: TRBV7-2; d_gene: -; CDR3aa: CASSPGQRTEAFF; CDR3nt: TGTGCCAGCAGTCCTGGACAGCGGACTGAAGCTTTCTTT
abundance: -; j_gene: TRBJ2-3; v_gene: TRBV10-3; d_gene: -; CDR3aa: CAGRREGADTQYF; CDR3nt: TGTGCCGGCAGGCGGGAAGGGGCAGATACGCAGTATTTT
abundance: -; j_gene: TRBJ1-2; v_gene: TRBV27; d_gene: TRBD1; CDR3aa: CASSSNQGANGYTF; CDR3nt: TGTGCCAGCAGTTCTAACCAGGGGGCGAATGGCTACACCTTC
abundance: -; j_gene: TRBJ1-2; v_gene: TRBV7-9; d_gene: -; CDR3aa: CASSRDYGYTF; CDR3nt: TGTGCCAGCTCTCGGGACTATGGCTACACCTTC
abundance: -; j_gene: TRBJ2-3; v_gene: TRBV6-1; d_gene: TRBD2; CDR3aa: CASSVLGLEGDTQYF; CDR3nt: TGTGCCAGCAGTGTATTGGGACTAGAGGGAGATACGCAGTATTTT
abundance: -; j_gene: TRBJ2-1; v_gene: TRBV9; d_gene: TRBD1; CDR3aa: CASSDSGTVQENEQFF; CDR3nt: TGTGCCAGCAGCGACTCAGGGACAGTGCAGGAGAATGAGCAGTTCTTC
abundance: -; j_gene: TRBJ2-1; v_gene: TRBV7-3; d_gene: TRBD2; CDR3aa: CASRDGGSSYNEQFF; CDR3nt: TGTGCCAGCAGAGATGGCGGGAGCTCCTACAATGAGCAGTTCTTC
abundance: -; j_gene: TRBJ1-4; v_gene: TRBV4-1; d_gene: TRBD1; CDR3aa: CASSQGGQGHEKLFF; CDR3nt: TGCGCCAGCAGCCAAGGAGGACAGGGGCATGAAAAACTGTTTTTT
abundance: -; j_gene: TRBJ2-6; v_gene: TRBV4-1; d_gene: -; CDR3aa: CASSQVEGANVLTF; CDR3nt: TGCGCCAGCAGCCAAGTAGAGGGGGCCAACGTCCTGACTTTC
abundance: -; j_gene: TRBJ2-7; v_gene: TRBV7-8; d_gene: -; CDR3aa: CASSLAASYEQYF; CDR3nt: TGTGCCAGCAGCTTAGCGGCTTCCTACGAGCAGTACTTC
abundance: -; j_gene: TRBJ1-1; v_gene: TRBV5-1; d_gene: -; CDR3aa: CASSSLTGPATEAFF; CDR3nt: TGCGCCAGCAGCTCTCTCACAGGGCCCGCCACTGAAGCTTTCTTT
abundance: -; j_gene: TRBJ2-3; v_gene: TRBV9; d_gene: TRBD2; CDR3aa: CASTASLAGGTDTQYF; CDR3nt: TGTGCCAGCACCGCGTCCCTAGCGGGGGGCACAGATACGCAGTATTTT
abundance: -; j_gene: TRBJ1-2; v_gene: TRBV30; d_gene: -; CDR3aa: CAWSMNPTLGYTF; CDR3nt: TGTGCCTGGAGTATGAACCCTACCCTTGGCTACACCTTC
abundance: -; j_gene: TRBJ2-7; v_gene: TRBV28; d_gene: -; CDR3aa: CASTTGTHYEQYF; CDR3nt: TGTGCCAGCACAACCGGGACACACTACGAGCAGTACTTC
abundance: -; j_gene: TRBJ1-2; v_gene: TRBV19; d_gene: -; CDR3aa: CASSRGGPDYGYTF; CDR3nt: TGTGCCAGTAGTAGAGGAGGGCCGGACTATGGCTACACCTTC
abundance: -; j_gene: TRBJ2-1; v_gene: TRBV6-6; d_gene: TRBD2; CDR3aa: CASSSGLAGGRNEQFF; CDR3nt: TGTGCCAGCAGTTCTGGACTAGCGGGAGGGAGGAATGAGCAGTTCTTC
abundance: -; j_gene: TRBJ2-5; v_gene: TRBV7-8; d_gene: -; CDR3aa: CASRDEVRGAQETQYF; CDR3nt: TGTGCCAGCAGGGATGAGGTCAGGGGAGCCCAAGAGACCCAGTACTTC
abundance: -; j_gene: TRBJ1-5; v_gene: TRBV6-5; d_gene: TRBD1; CDR3aa: CASRRDSHSNQPQHF; CDR3nt: TGTGCCAGCAGGCGGGACAGCCATAGCAATCAGCCCCAGCATTTT
abundance: -; j_gene: TRBJ1-2; v_gene: TRBV11-2; d_gene: TRBD1; CDR3aa: CASSSRATGAYYGYTF; CDR3nt: TGTGCCAGCAGCTCTCGTGCGACAGGGGCCTACTATGGCTACACCTTC
abundance: -; j_gene: TRBJ2-7; v_gene: TRBV18; d_gene: -; CDR3aa: CASSGALYEQYF; CDR3nt: TGTGCCAGCTCGGGGGCACTCTACGAGCAGTACTTC
abundance: -; j_gene: TRBJ1-3; v_gene: TRBV28; d_gene: -; CDR3aa: CASSNSGYAGNTIYF; CDR3nt: TGTGCCAGCAGCAACAGCGGGTATGCTGGAAACACCATATATTTT
abundance: -; j_gene: TRBJ2-7; v_gene: TRBV5-1; d_gene: TRBD2; CDR3aa: CASSLSAGGTYEQYF; CDR3nt: TGCGCCAGCAGCTTGTCAGCGGGAGGGACCTACGAGCAGTACTTC
abundance: few; j_gene: TRBJ1-3; v_gene: TRBV9; d_gene: TRBD1; CDR3aa: CASSLDRAGLHTIYF; CDR3nt: TGTGCCAGCAGTTTGGACAGGGCCGGTTTGCACACCATATATTTT
abundance: -; j_gene: TRBJ2-7; v_gene: TRBV19; d_gene: TRBD1; CDR3aa: CASSIVNQGVIYEQYF; CDR3nt: TGTGCCAGTAGTATAGTGAACCAGGGGGTTATCTACGAGCAGTACTTC
abundance: -; j_gene: TRBJ2-5; v_gene: TRBV7-9; d_gene: -; CDR3aa: CASSFGLRGTQYF; CDR3nt: TGTGCCAGCAGCTTTGGCCTTCGGGGGACCCAGTACTTC
abundance: -; j_gene: TRBJ2-7; v_gene: TRBV4-1; d_gene: -; CDR3aa: CASSQEGALGEQYF; CDR3nt: TGCGCCAGCAGCCAAGAGGGGGCGTTGGGCGAGCAGTACTTC
abundance: -; j_gene: TRBJ1-4; v_gene: TRBV11-2; d_gene: -; CDR3aa: CASSLQPGPTNEKLFF; CDR3nt: TGTGCCAGCAGCTTACAACCGGGTCCGACTAATGAAAAACTGTTTTTT
abundance: -; j_gene: TRBJ2-3; v_gene: TRBV5-1; d_gene: -; CDR3aa: CASSLEGRGAIRGDTQYF; CDR3nt: TGCGCCAGCAGCTTGGAGGGCAGGGGCGCAATAAGGGGGGATACGCAGTATTTT
abundance: -; j_gene: TRBJ2-3; v_gene: TRBV4-1; d_gene: TRBD2; CDR3aa: CASSPSGTGTDTQYF; CDR3nt: TGCGCCAGCAGTCCTAGCGGGACCGGCACAGATACGCAGTATTTT
abundance: -; j_gene: TRBJ1-1; v_gene: TRBV7-2; d_gene: -; CDR3aa: CASSLAWAELNTEAFF; CDR3nt: TGTGCCAGCAGCTTAGCGTGGGCAGAACTGAACACTGAAGCTTTCTTT
abundance: -; j_gene: TRBJ1-2; v_gene: TRBV7-9; d_gene: TRBD1; CDR3aa: CASSPRTGVGYTF; CDR3nt: TGTGCCAGCAGCCCGAGAACAGGGGTAGGCTACACCTTC
abundance: -; j_gene: TRBJ1-1; v_gene: TRBV19; d_gene: -; CDR3aa: CASSIVISTGEAFF; CDR3nt: TGTGCCAGTAGTATAGTTATATCGACTGGCGAAGCTTTCTTT
abundance: -; j_gene: TRBJ2-7; v_gene: TRBV18; d_gene: TRBD2; CDR3aa: CASSPAGGEQYF; CDR3nt: TGTGCCAGCTCACCAGCGGGGGGCGAGCAGTACTTC
abundance: -; j_gene: TRBJ2-2; v_gene: TRBV11-3; d_gene: -; CDR3aa: CASSHLTGGVNTGELFF; CDR3nt: TGTGCCAGCAGCCACCTCACGGGCGGGGTCAACACCGGGGAGCTGTTTTTT
abundance: -; j_gene: TRBJ1-6; v_gene: TRBV29-1; d_gene: TRBD1; CDR3aa: CSVRGQESSPLHF; CDR3nt: TGCAGCGTTAGGGGACAGGAATCTTCACCCCTCCACTTT
abundance: -; j_gene: TRBJ2-2; v_gene: TRBV19; d_gene: -; CDR3aa: CASSMSRAGELFF; CDR3nt: TGTGCCAGTAGTATGTCCCGCGCCGGGGAGCTGTTTTTT
abundance: -; j_gene: TRBJ2-7; v_gene: TRBV28; d_gene: -; CDR3aa: CASSPIVLNEQYF; CDR3nt: TGTGCCAGCAGTCCGATAGTTCTGAACGAGCAGTACTTC
abundance: -; j_gene: TRBJ1-6; v_gene: TRBV19; d_gene: TRBD1; CDR3aa: CASSIKTGRTYNSPLHF; CDR3nt: TGTGCCAGTAGTATTAAGACAGGGAGGACCTATAATTCACCCCTCCACTTT
abundance: -; j_gene: TRBJ1-2; v_gene: TRBV18; d_gene: -; CDR3aa: CASSPPNREHGYTF; CDR3nt: TGTGCCAGCTCACCACCGAATAGGGAGCATGGCTACACCTTC
abundance: -; j_gene: TRBJ1-5; v_gene: TRBV6-5; d_gene: -; CDR3aa: CASSRTAQPQHF; CDR3nt: TGTGCCAGCAGTCGGACAGCTCAGCCCCAGCATTTT
abundance: -; j_gene: TRBJ2-5; v_gene: TRBV19; d_gene: TRBD1; CDR3aa: CASSIKRGRGETQYF; CDR3nt: TGTGCCAGTAGTATCAAGAGGGGGCGTGGGGAGACCCAGTACTTC
abundance: -; j_gene: TRBJ2-4; v_gene: TRBV28; d_gene: -; CDR3aa: CASWGVTKNIQYF; CDR3nt: TGTGCCAGTTGGGGAGTTACCAAAAACATTCAGTACTTC